The 22 T cell receptor beta chains below come from one sample, sequenced in a study of OX40 agonist ivuxolimab in advanced cancers. Repertoires were generated with immunoSEQ multiplex PCR, while TCRdb's copy carries only in-frame clones and drops some. The table includes about 35,000 clones, about 90% detected once. This specimen was CD4+ or CD8+ T cells sorted from blood, taken in a trial of the OX40 agonist ivuxolimab. The receptors shown here come from an adult with an advanced solid tumor such as melanoma, head and neck, liver or kidney cancer.

The genes are TRBV6-6 and TRBJ2-1; 13 bases are shared with TRBD2. With V trimmed by 6 bases and J by 14 bases, 16 bases remained unmatched. This CDR3 has 16 residues. The germline V gene has CDR1 MNHNY and CDR2 SVGAGI (reference sequence). The CDR3 loop reads CASSPYGGTSGIEEFF. Written as DNA, the CDR3 is TGTGCCAGCAGCCCCTACGGTGGGACTAGCGGGATAGAAGAGTTCTTC.

This chain uses TRBV4-3 with TRBJ2-7, with 8 bases aligning to TRBD1. The CDR3 totals 14 residues. The J segment lost 4 bases and the V segment lost 4 bases, leaving 6 bases of the junction unmatched. Germline CDR1 reads LGHNA; CDR2 reads YSLEER. The CDR3 sequence: CASSPGQGFYEQYF. The CDR3 nucleotides are TGCGCCAGCAGCCCCGGACAGGGCTTTTACGAGCAGTACTTC.

DNA for the CDR3: TGTGCCAGCAGCTCGGACGGGAGCCAAGAGACCCAGTACTTC. Residues: CASSSDGSQETQYF. The rearrangement links TRBV13 to TRBJ2-5; tentatively, D is TRBD2 (6 bases). The germline CDR1 and CDR2 sequences are PRHDT and FYEKMQ (reference sequence). Trimming pared 4 bases from V and 1 base from J, leaving 10 bases between. The CDR3 sequence is 14 residues long.

The V gene is TRBV4-1, the J gene TRBJ1-2; D unresolved. V gave up 2 bases and J gave up 2 bases, with 18 bases separating them. This CDR3 region has 17 residues. The germline V gene has CDR1 MGHRA and CDR2 YSYEKL. CDR3 amino acids: CASSQFSPLQTNYGYTF. Written as DNA, the CDR3 is TGCGCCAGCAGCCAATTCTCCCCCTTACAGACCAACTATGGCTACACCTTC.

The chain recombines TRBV25-1 with TRBJ1-2, with no clear D. Trimming removed 4 bases at V and 6 bases at J, with 18 bases between. Germline V gene data show CDR1 as MGHDK and CDR2 as SYGVNS. The CDR3 loop spans 15 amino acids. In DNA, the CDR3 is TGTGCCAGCAGTGCATATGAGCTCCTTGCGGATGGCTACACCTTC. Residues: CASSAYELLADGYTF.

The J gene is TRBJ2-2, the V gene TRBV2; 9 nucleotides align to TRBD1. V lost 6 bases and J lost 10; bases outside the gene matches: 6. The germline gives CDR1 SNHLY, CDR2 FYNNEI. The CDR3 consists of 13 residues. CDR3 sequence (DNA): TGTGCCAGCAGCCCTACAGGGGGCGAGGAGCTGTTTTTT. Protein: CASSPTGGEELFF. The full variable domain, its missing parts supplied by reference TRBV2 and TRBJ2-2, is EPEVTQTPSHQVTQMGQEVILRCVPISNHLYFYWYRQILGQKVEFLVSFYNNEISEKSEIFDDQFSVERPDGSNFTLKIRSTKLEDSAMYFCASSPTGGEELFFGEGSRLTVL.

V usage is TRBV11-3 and J usage is TRBJ2-1, with TRBD1 matching 7 bases. J gave up 7 bases and V 4 bases, and 1 base lay outside the gene matches. CDR1 and CDR2 (germline): SGHNT, YENEEA. This CDR3 region has 12 residues. CDR3 residues: CASSSDRNEQFF. CDR3 coding DNA: TGTGCCAGCAGCTCGGACAGGAATGAGCAGTTCTTC.

V gene TRBV6-5 combines with J gene TRBJ2-7; TRBD2 is a possible D gene (5 bases). V lost 2 bases and J lost 6, with 14 bases in between. This CDR3 is 14 amino acids long. From germline, CDR1 is MNHEY and CDR2 SVGAGI. The CDR3, as DNA: TGTGCCAGCAGTTACGCAACAACCGCGGGCGAGCAGTACTTC. This encodes CASSYATTAGEQYF.

This chain connects TRBV13 to TRBJ1-4; no reliable D call. The V end lost 5 bases, the J end lost 0 bases, and 7 bases lay between the germline ends. The CDR3 has 14 amino acids. CDR1 and CDR2 from the germline V gene are PRHDT and FYEKMQ (reference sequence). CDR3: CASSTLATNEKLFF. For the CDR3, the DNA is TGTGCCAGCAGCACACTCGCAACTAATGAAAAACTGTTTTTT. The whole variable domain, remainder taken from reference TRBV13 and TRBJ1-4, is AAGVIQSPRHLIKEKRETATLKCYPIPRHDTVYWYQQGPGQDPQFLISFYEKMQSDKGSIPDRFSAQQFSDYHSELNMSSLELGDSALYFCASSTLATNEKLFFGSGTQLSVL.

The chain combines TRBV4-3 with TRBJ2-5, with D maybe TRBD2 (6 bases). Germline V gives CDR1 LGHNA, CDR2 YSLEER. V was clipped by 4 bases and J by 5 bases, with 17 bases between them. This CDR3 spans 15 amino acids. The CDR3 DNA follows: TGCGCCAGCAGCCGAGAGGGGTCTGCGGGGGAGACCCAGTACTTC. As protein: CASSREGSAGETQYF.

V gene TRBV7-9 combines with J gene TRBJ1-1; D is unresolved. Germline assignment: CDR1 SEHNR and CDR2 FQNEAQ (reference sequence). Trimming removed 6 bases from V and 1 base from J, with 6 bases in between. The CDR3 has 12 amino acids. CDR3 coding DNA: TGTGCCAGCAGAAGCAAGAACACTGAAGCTTTCTTT. This gives the protein CASRSKNTEAFF.

The chain carries TRBV2 and TRBJ1-2, with 11 bases lining up with TRBD1. Trimming removed 4 bases from V and 3 bases from J; junction bases left unmatched: 10. Germline lookup yields CDR1 SNHLY and CDR2 FYNNEI. This CDR3 comprises 17 residues. This CDR3 is CASSARDRGWKDYGYTF. CDR3 coding DNA: TGTGCCAGCAGTGCCCGGGACAGGGGGTGGAAAGACTATGGCTACACCTTC.

V gene TRBV11-2 combines with J gene TRBJ2-7; 7 bases are shared with TRBD2. Per germline, CDR1 SGHAT and CDR2 FQNNGV. Germline trimming cut 0 bases from V and 0 bases from J; bases unmatched to any gene: 5. The CDR3 totals 16 residues. The CDR3 bases are TGTGCCAGCAGCTTAGATGAGGGAGGGGCCTCCTACGAGCAGTACTTC. Residues: CASSLDEGGASYEQYF.

V gene TRBV5-8 combines with J gene TRBJ2-7, with D tentatively TRBD1 or TRBD2 (6 bases each). Per germline, CDR1 SGHTS and CDR2 YDEGEE. The V end was cut by 3 bases, the J end by 7 bases, with 23 bases between. This CDR3 is 16 amino acids long. As DNA, the CDR3 is TGTGCCAGCAGCTCGGCGGTTCTGGGGGCGGGAAAGGAGCAGTACTTC. Its protein is CASSSAVLGAGKEQYF.

The chain employs TRBV7-8 and TRBJ2-7; 12 nucleotides line up with TRBD2. V dropped 5 bases and J dropped 5; count of bases not matched to a gene: 10. This CDR3 has 16 amino acids. CDR1 is SGHVS, CDR2 FQNEAQ, per germline. Here the CDR3 DNA reads TGTGCCAGCAGCCCCCGACTAGCGGGAGTTACTGACGAGCAGTACTTC. Its translation: CASSPRLAGVTDEQYF.

J is TRBJ2-1 and V is TRBV5-1; perhaps TRBD2 as D (6 bases). Trimming pared 0 bases from V and 1 base from J, leaving 14 bases between. This CDR3 contains 17 residues. Germline loops: CDR1 SGHRS, CDR2 YFSETQ. The CDR3 sequence is CASSLVLATISYNEQFF. The CDR3 DNA is TGCGCCAGCAGCTTGGTCCTAGCGACCATATCCTACAATGAGCAGTTCTTC.

The chain joins TRBV7-9 to TRBJ2-2; no reliable D call. CDR1 and CDR2 from the germline V gene are SEHNR and FQNEAQ (reference sequence). V was cut by 1 base and J by 6 bases, with 3 bases left in between. CDR3 length: 12 amino acids. CDR3 in amino acids: CASSLGAGELFF. Written as DNA, the CDR3 is TGTGCCAGCAGCTTAGGTGCCGGGGAGCTGTTTTTT.

This clone was observed a single time. The germline gene is not matched at one end of the junction; a read error may be the cause. J is TRBJ2-7 and V is TRBV7-7, with 9 bases identical to TRBD1. The germline gives CDR1 SSHAT, CDR2 FNYEAQ (reference sequence). This CDR3 contains 15 residues. CDR3 amino acids: CASSPGTGFSYEQYF. DNA for the CDR3: TGTGCTAGCAGCCCCGGGACAGGGTTCTCCTACGAGCAGTACTTC.

V and J are TRBV11-2 and TRBJ1-3; the D is unclear. The CDR3 totals 16 residues. Trimming removed 1 base at V and 2 bases at J, with 12 bases between. Germline CDR1 and CDR2: SGHAT and FQNNGV. CDR3 bases: TGTGCCAGCAGCTTAGTCTGGCTTGGGCCTGGAAACACCATATATTTT. As protein: CASSLVWLGPGNTIYF.

This clone was seen only once. The chain couples TRBV11-2 to TRBJ2-2, with D possibly being TRBD2 (7 bases). V was cut by 4 bases and J by 3 bases, with 9 bases left in between. Germline assignment: CDR1 SGHAT and CDR2 FQNNGV. The CDR3 runs 14 residues. CDR3 protein: CASSWGGYTGELFF. CDR3 in DNA: TGTGCCAGCAGCTGGGGGGGCTACACCGGGGAGCTGTTTTTT.

Only one count was recorded for this clone. This sequence joins TRBV27 and TRBJ1-5, with D tentatively TRBD1 (6 bases). V was pared by 4 bases and J by 5 bases, with 18 bases between. The CDR3 sequence is 16 residues long. Germline-derived CDR1 and CDR2 are MNHEY and SMNVEV (reference sequence). CDR3 coding DNA: TGTGCCAGCAGTTCCCTCGCGGGGAGGGGGGATCAGCCCCAGCATTTT. It yields the protein CASSSLAGRGDQPQHF.

This clone has only one observation. The chain joins TRBV14 to TRBJ2-7, with D maybe TRBD1 (6 bases). Deletions cut 6 bases from V and 0 bases from J, with 9 bases between. In germline, CDR1 is SGHDN, CDR2 FVKESK. This CDR3 comprises 13 residues. CDR3 region: CASRDSGSYEQYF. The CDR3 DNA reads as TGTGCCAGCAGGGACAGTGGCTCCTACGAGCAGTACTTC.